Listed below are T cell receptor beta chains from one sample, sequenced in a study of blood T cells in healthy people across ages. Each CDR3 protein is one row after TCRdb ran MiXCR on the 5' RACE reads. This sample has hundreds of thousands of distinct CDR3 sequences; under 65% occur once, and the top ten carry 13%. Sequencing used blood. These receptors were obtained from a woman aged 80 or over in good health. Each CDR3 is given with its conserved first and last residue. D genes are given only for firm matches. Where a row states a size, it is once, few, many or the class of an expanded clone; other rows omit it.

v_gene: TRBV12-3/TRBV12-4; j_gene: TRBJ1-4; abundance: few; d_gene: .; CDR3nt: TGTGCCAGCAGTCCGGGTGGGGGGCTGGAAAAACTGTTTTTT; CDR3aa: CASSPGGGLEKLFF
v_gene: TRBV12-3/TRBV12-4; j_gene: TRBJ2-7; abundance: many; d_gene: .; CDR3nt: TGTGCCAGCAGTTTAGGGGAACAGGGTAACCCCAAAGACTACGAGCAGTACTTC; CDR3aa: CASSLGEQGNPKDYEQYF
v_gene: TRBV20-1; j_gene: TRBJ2-1; abundance: .; d_gene: TRBD2; CDR3nt: TGCAGTGCCCCGGGACTAGCGGGAGGGCCGCGCAATGAGCAGTTCTTC; CDR3aa: CSAPGLAGGPRNEQFF
v_gene: TRBV6-2/TRBV6-3; j_gene: TRBJ1-5; abundance: .; d_gene: .; CDR3nt: TGTGCCAGCAGTTACCTGACAGATAGCAATCAGCCCCAGCATTTT; CDR3aa: CASSYLTDSNQPQHF
v_gene: TRBV2; j_gene: TRBJ1-1; abundance: few; d_gene: .; CDR3nt: TGTGCCAGCAAACGGGACCGGAACACTGAAGCTTTCTTT; CDR3aa: CASKRDRNTEAFF
v_gene: TRBV19; j_gene: TRBJ2-6; abundance: .; d_gene: .; CDR3nt: TGTGCCAGTAGTATAAGGTCGTCGGGGCCTCTCGGCCTGACTTTC; CDR3aa: CASSIRSSGPLGLTF
v_gene: TRBV4-2; j_gene: TRBJ2-3; abundance: .; d_gene: TRBD2; CDR3nt: TGTGCCAGCCTTGAGCTCGGGGAGGGTTCAGATACGCAGTATTTT; CDR3aa: CASLELGEGSDTQYF
v_gene: TRBV4-2; j_gene: TRBJ2-3; abundance: .; d_gene: .; CDR3nt: TGTGCCAGCAGCGTCCGGGATTCTGAATTCCCCGGGGATACGCAGTATTTT; CDR3aa: CASSVRDSEFPGDTQYF
v_gene: TRBV12-3/TRBV12-4; j_gene: TRBJ1-5; abundance: many; d_gene: .; CDR3nt: TGTGCCAGCAGTCAATGGGGGGGCGGCAATCAGCCCCAGCATTTT; CDR3aa: CASSQWGGGNQPQHF
v_gene: TRBV2; j_gene: TRBJ2-5; abundance: .; d_gene: TRBD1; CDR3nt: TGTGCCAGCAGTGTAAACAGGGGGAACAAAGAGACCCAGTACTTC; CDR3aa: CASSVNRGNKETQYF
v_gene: TRBV7-2; j_gene: TRBJ2-3; abundance: many; d_gene: TRBD2; CDR3nt: TGTGCCAGCAGCGCCCGAGCGAGAATAGCGGGGGGGAGAGATACGCAGTATTTT; CDR3aa: CASSARARIAGGRDTQYF
v_gene: TRBV7-9; j_gene: TRBJ2-3; abundance: many; d_gene: .; CDR3nt: TGTGCCAGCAGCTTAGAGCTGGCCACAGATACGCAGTATTTT; CDR3aa: CASSLELATDTQYF
v_gene: TRBV3-1; j_gene: TRBJ2-3; abundance: .; d_gene: TRBD1; CDR3nt: TGTGCCAGCAGCCGCAGCACGGGACAGAGCACAGATACGCAGTATTTT; CDR3aa: CASSRSTGQSTDTQYF
v_gene: TRBV27; j_gene: TRBJ1-1; abundance: few; d_gene: .; CDR3nt: TGTGCCAGCAGTACCCTGACAGCTCACACTGAAGCTTTCTTT; CDR3aa: CASSTLTAHTEAFF
v_gene: TRBV6-1; j_gene: TRBJ2-5; abundance: .; d_gene: .; CDR3nt: TGTGCCAGCAATCCACAATTCTCACAAGAGACCCAGTACTTC; CDR3aa: CASNPQFSQETQYF
v_gene: TRBV6-6; j_gene: TRBJ1-2; abundance: many; d_gene: .; CDR3nt: TGTGCCAGCAGTCCCCCCGGACGAAGCCTGGGAGGCTACACCTTC; CDR3aa: CASSPPGRSLGGYTF
v_gene: TRBV7-3; j_gene: TRBJ2-2; abundance: .; d_gene: .; CDR3nt: TGTGCCAGCAGGCCAGGTAGCGGCGACACCGGGGAGCTGTTTTTT; CDR3aa: CASRPGSGDTGELFF
v_gene: TRBV9; j_gene: TRBJ2-5; abundance: few; d_gene: TRBD2; CDR3nt: TGTGCCAGCAGCGTCTCGACTAGCGGACAAGAGACCCAGTACTTC; CDR3aa: CASSVSTSGQETQYF
v_gene: TRBV6-5; j_gene: TRBJ2-5; abundance: once; d_gene: .; CDR3nt: TGTGCCAGCAGTTCCCTGGGACTAGAGACCCAGTACTTC; CDR3aa: CASSSLGLETQYF
v_gene: TRBV20-1; j_gene: TRBJ2-1; abundance: .; d_gene: .; CDR3nt: TGCAGTGCTAGACCCGGGGGGCGGCGGGTGGACTACAATGAGCAGTTCTTC; CDR3aa: CSARPGGRRVDYNEQFF
v_gene: TRBV15; j_gene: TRBJ1-5; abundance: .; d_gene: .; CDR3nt: TGTGCCACCAGCGAGACAGGCATAGCCAATCAGCCCCAGCATTTT; CDR3aa: CATSETGIANQPQHF
v_gene: TRBV20-1; j_gene: TRBJ1-1; abundance: .; d_gene: .; CDR3nt: TGCAGTGCTAGAGCCAGGGACACTGAAGCTTTCTTT; CDR3aa: CSARARDTEAFF
v_gene: TRBV29-1; j_gene: TRBJ2-1; abundance: .; d_gene: TRBD1; CDR3nt: TGCAGCACTAATACCGGGACAGGGATGAGGGAGCAGTTCTTC; CDR3aa: CSTNTGTGMREQFF
v_gene: TRBV6-6; j_gene: TRBJ1-2; abundance: many; d_gene: .; CDR3nt: TGTGCCAGCACCTCGGACAGCTATGGCTACACCTTC; CDR3aa: CASTSDSYGYTF
v_gene: TRBV3-1; j_gene: TRBJ1-1; abundance: .; d_gene: .; CDR3nt: TGTGCCAGCAGCCAAGGGGGCCCCAGCACTGAAGCTTTCTTT; CDR3aa: CASSQGGPSTEAFF
v_gene: TRBV14; j_gene: TRBJ2-1; abundance: many; d_gene: .; CDR3nt: TGTGCCAGCAGCCAAGGCCCTGGGCAGTTCTTC; CDR3aa: CASSQGPGQFF
v_gene: TRBV28; j_gene: TRBJ2-3; abundance: few; d_gene: TRBD2; CDR3nt: TGTGCCAGCAGATCTAGCGGGAACACAGATACGCAGTATTTT; CDR3aa: CASRSSGNTDTQYF
v_gene: TRBV12-3/TRBV12-4; j_gene: TRBJ2-1; abundance: many; d_gene: TRBD2; CDR3nt: TGTGCCAGCAGTGGGACTAGAAACCATGAGCAGTTCTTC; CDR3aa: CASSGTRNHEQFF
v_gene: TRBV4-3; j_gene: TRBJ2-5; abundance: .; d_gene: TRBD1; CDR3nt: TGCGCCAGCAGCACGCGGCTGACAGGGCAAGAGACCCAGTACTTC; CDR3aa: CASSTRLTGQETQYF
v_gene: TRBV29-1; j_gene: TRBJ2-7; abundance: .; d_gene: .; CDR3nt: TGCAGCGTTGAAGAGACCGGTCTAGGCGACGAGCAGTACTTC; CDR3aa: CSVEETGLGDEQYF
v_gene: TRBV27; j_gene: TRBJ2-5; abundance: .; d_gene: TRBD2; CDR3nt: TGTGCCAGCAGTCATGGACTAGCCGGGCCCAATGAGCAGTACTTC; CDR3aa: CASSHGLAGPNEQYF
v_gene: TRBV20-1; j_gene: TRBJ2-3; abundance: .; d_gene: .; CDR3nt: TGCAGTGCCCCGCCGGTCCTTTCCACAGATACGCAGTATTTT; CDR3aa: CSAPPVLSTDTQYF
v_gene: TRBV6-6; j_gene: TRBJ1-5; abundance: .; d_gene: .; CDR3nt: TGTGCCAGCAGTCGAGACAGGATGAGCAATCAGCCCCAGCATTTT; CDR3aa: CASSRDRMSNQPQHF
v_gene: TRBV18; j_gene: TRBJ1-3; abundance: few; d_gene: .; CDR3nt: TGTGCCAGCTCACCACTCCCCCACGGGAACTCTGGAAACACCATATATTTT; CDR3aa: CASSPLPHGNSGNTIYF
v_gene: TRBV4-2; j_gene: TRBJ1-4; abundance: .; d_gene: .; CDR3nt: TGTGCCAGCAGCCAAGGAACCTCGGGCCTACTAAGAGAAAAACTGTTTTTT; CDR3aa: CASSQGTSGLLREKLFF
v_gene: TRBV20-1; j_gene: TRBJ1-1; abundance: .; d_gene: TRBD1; CDR3nt: TGCAGTGCTAGAGTGGGGACAGTAACTGAAGCTTTCTTT; CDR3aa: CSARVGTVTEAFF
v_gene: TRBV3-1; j_gene: TRBJ1-3; abundance: .; d_gene: .; CDR3nt: TGTGCCAGCAGCCGACCAACGGCCTTTGGAAACACCATATATTTT; CDR3aa: CASSRPTAFGNTIYF
v_gene: TRBV6-1; j_gene: TRBJ1-6; abundance: few; d_gene: .; CDR3nt: TGTGCCAGCAGTGAACGCAGGTTTTATTCACCCCTCCACTTT; CDR3aa: CASSERRFYSPLHF
v_gene: TRBV7-9; j_gene: TRBJ1-4; abundance: few; d_gene: .; CDR3nt: TGTGCCAGCAGCTTGGTCTCAGACGGGAGTGAAAAACTGTTTTTT; CDR3aa: CASSLVSDGSEKLFF
v_gene: TRBV29-1; j_gene: TRBJ1-4; abundance: once; d_gene: TRBD1; CDR3nt: TGCAGCGTTGCCCAGGGGGCGAGTGAAAAACTGTTTTTT; CDR3aa: CSVAQGASEKLFF
v_gene: TRBV14; j_gene: TRBJ2-2; abundance: .; d_gene: .; CDR3nt: TGTGCCAGCAGCCAAGAGTGGGGGAACACCGGGGAGCTGTTTTTT; CDR3aa: CASSQEWGNTGELFF
v_gene: TRBV6-6; j_gene: TRBJ2-1; abundance: .; d_gene: .; CDR3nt: TGTGCCAGCAGTTCCGGGAGACGGCGTGAGCAGTTCTTC; CDR3aa: CASSSGRRREQFF
v_gene: TRBV20-1; j_gene: TRBJ2-1; abundance: .; d_gene: TRBD2; CDR3nt: TGCAGTGCTCCCAGAAGGACTAGCGACTACAATGAGCAGTTCTTC; CDR3aa: CSAPRRTSDYNEQFF
v_gene: TRBV4-3; j_gene: TRBJ2-6; abundance: .; d_gene: .; CDR3nt: TGCGCCAGCAGCCAAGGGGTCGGAGTGACGGTCTCTGGGGCCAACGTCCTGACTTTC; CDR3aa: CASSQGVGVTVSGANVLTF
v_gene: TRBV6-6; j_gene: TRBJ1-4; abundance: many; d_gene: .; CDR3nt: TGTGCCAGCAGCCTTACGAATGCGGGCCTAAATGAAAAACTGTTTTTT; CDR3aa: CASSLTNAGLNEKLFF
v_gene: TRBV11-2; j_gene: TRBJ1-2; abundance: few; d_gene: .; CDR3nt: TGTGCCAGCAGGGAAGGGGGGGCTCGAAGCTACACCTTC; CDR3aa: CASREGGARSYTF
v_gene: TRBV5-1; j_gene: TRBJ2-2; abundance: .; d_gene: TRBD1; CDR3nt: TGCGCCAGCAGCGCAAGGACAGGTTTCGCCGGGGAGCTGTTTTTT; CDR3aa: CASSARTGFAGELFF
v_gene: TRBV15; j_gene: TRBJ1-5; abundance: .; d_gene: .; CDR3nt: TGTGCCACCAGGGAGGGGGGGATTAGCAATCAGCCCCAGCATTTT; CDR3aa: CATREGGISNQPQHF
v_gene: TRBV7-2; j_gene: TRBJ2-1; abundance: many; d_gene: .; CDR3nt: TGTGCCAGCAGCTCGGGGCTCACCATTCGAGGGATCAATGAGCAGTTCTTC; CDR3aa: CASSSGLTIRGINEQFF
v_gene: TRBV29-1; j_gene: TRBJ1-2; abundance: many; d_gene: .; CDR3nt: TGCAGCGTTGAAGAATGGGGCCTGGGTGGCTACACCTTC; CDR3aa: CSVEEWGLGGYTF
v_gene: TRBV2; j_gene: TRBJ1-6; abundance: .; d_gene: .; CDR3nt: TGTGCCAGCAGTGTGGGGGACGGATATTCACCCCTCCACTTT; CDR3aa: CASSVGDGYSPLHF
v_gene: TRBV29-1; j_gene: TRBJ1-4; abundance: .; d_gene: TRBD1; CDR3nt: TGCAGCGTTGCGCGGACAGGGGGCTTCGGTAATGAAAAACTGTTTTTT; CDR3aa: CSVARTGGFGNEKLFF
v_gene: TRBV6-5; j_gene: TRBJ2-1; abundance: .; d_gene: .; CDR3nt: TGTGCCAGCAGTTACCGGGGCAGTGAGCAGTTCTTC; CDR3aa: CASSYRGSEQFF
v_gene: TRBV4-1; j_gene: TRBJ2-5; abundance: many; d_gene: TRBD2; CDR3nt: TGCGCCAGCAGCCAACGTGGCGGGAGTGGAGAGACCCAGTACTTC; CDR3aa: CASSQRGGSGETQYF
v_gene: TRBV5-1; j_gene: TRBJ2-3; abundance: many; d_gene: .; CDR3nt: TGCGCCAGCAGCTTGGTTGCGGGGATAAAGGCAGATACGCAGTATTTT; CDR3aa: CASSLVAGIKADTQYF
v_gene: TRBV6-1; j_gene: TRBJ2-7; abundance: .; d_gene: TRBD2; CDR3nt: TGTGCCAGCAGTGAAGCCAGCGGGGCGCCGTACGAGCAGTACTTC; CDR3aa: CASSEASGAPYEQYF
v_gene: TRBV6-6; j_gene: TRBJ1-6; abundance: .; d_gene: .; CDR3nt: TGTGCCAGCAGTGCAAACCAGGGAGGTTGGGATTCACCCCTCCACTTT; CDR3aa: CASSANQGGWDSPLHF
v_gene: TRBV3-1; j_gene: TRBJ2-1; abundance: .; d_gene: TRBD2; CDR3nt: TGTGCCAGCAGCCAAGAGGGGATTGTGGGGACTAGTCGGGTGGAGCAGTTCTTC; CDR3aa: CASSQEGIVGTSRVEQFF